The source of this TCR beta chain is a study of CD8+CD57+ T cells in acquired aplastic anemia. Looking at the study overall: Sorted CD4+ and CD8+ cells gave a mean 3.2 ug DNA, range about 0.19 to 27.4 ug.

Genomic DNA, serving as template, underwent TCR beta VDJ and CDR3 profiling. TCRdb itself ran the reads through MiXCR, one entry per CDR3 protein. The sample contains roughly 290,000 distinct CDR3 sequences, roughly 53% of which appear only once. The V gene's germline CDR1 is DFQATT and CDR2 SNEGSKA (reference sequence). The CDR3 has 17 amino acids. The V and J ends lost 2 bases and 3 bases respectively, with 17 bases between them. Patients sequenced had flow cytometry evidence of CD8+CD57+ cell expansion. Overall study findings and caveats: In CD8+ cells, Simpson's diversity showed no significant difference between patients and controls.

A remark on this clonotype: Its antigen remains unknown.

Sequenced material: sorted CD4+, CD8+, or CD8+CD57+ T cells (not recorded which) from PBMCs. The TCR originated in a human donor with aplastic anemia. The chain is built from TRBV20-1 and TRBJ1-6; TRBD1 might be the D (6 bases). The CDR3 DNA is TGCAGTGCTAGAAGGGGGGGGCCCCCAAACTATAATTCACCCCTCCACTTT. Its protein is CSARRGGPPNYNSPLHF.